Each of the 21 T cell receptor beta chains below was sequenced from the same sample in a study of T cells in Graves' hyperthyroidism and ophthalmopathy. It was RNA transcripts that yielded the amplified TCR beta CDR3 regions. The TCR CDR3 was amplified in a first-round RT-PCR using the HTBI primer set. TCRdb re-called the multiplex PCR reads with MiXCR, one entry per CDR3 protein. The repertoire has approximately 330,000 distinct CDR3 sequences, roughly an eighth of them found once; the top ten carry around 32%. Sequences were obtained from blood. The receptors here all came from a middle-aged woman with Graves' ophthalmopathy.

Concerning this clonotype: A clone one base away is much larger, so this may be a read error. The V call is TRBV7-8, the J call TRBJ2-3, with D maybe TRBD2 (5 bases). Germline CDR1 and CDR2: SGHVS and FQNEAQ. CDR3 size: 14 residues. Trimming stripped 2 bases from V and 9 bases from J, with 15 bases between. The DNA of the CDR3 is TGTGCCAGCAGCTTACGGGCTAGCTCTGGCACGCAGTATTTT. It specifies CASSLRASSGTQYF.

V and J are TRBV19 and TRBJ2-7, with D unresolved. CDR3 size: 16 residues. Between the trimmed V and J ends, which lost 5 bases and 0 bases, there was a span of 17 bases. From germline, CDR1 is LNHDA and CDR2 SQIVND (reference sequence). The CDR3 DNA follows: TGTGCCAGTAGTCAACCCGGCCTACCTCACTCCTACGAGCAGTACTTC. It translates to CASSQPGLPHSYEQYF. Full variable domain (rest looked up from reference TRBV19 and TRBJ2-7): DGGITQSPKYLFRKEGQNVTLSCEQNLNHDAMYWYRQDPGQGLRLIYYSQIVNDFQKGDIAEGYSVSREKKESFPLTVTSAQKNPTAFYLCASSQPGLPHSYEQYFGPGTRLTVT.

In its sample, this clonotype was seen a few times. V and J are TRBV4-1 and TRBJ2-1; D gene ambiguous. V gave up 1 base and J gave up 9 bases, with 4 bases separating them. The V gene's germline CDR1 is MGHRA and CDR2 YSYEKL. The CDR3 consists of 11 residues. Written as DNA, the CDR3 is TGCGCCAGCAGCCAAGGGGTTGAGCAGTTCTTC. Its translation is CASSQGVEQFF.

Ten or more counts support this clonotype. The genes are TRBV19 and TRBJ2-1; D tentatively reads TRBD1 or TRBD2 (5 bases each). The ends were cut back, 6 bases at V and 2 bases at J, with 11 bases in the middle. This CDR3 has 14 amino acids. Germline V gene data show CDR1 as LNHDA and CDR2 as SQIVND (reference sequence). This CDR3 is CASRPRGAYNEQFF. CDR3 nucleotide sequence: TGTGCCAGTAGACCTAGAGGGGCCTACAATGAGCAGTTCTTC.

This clonotype was seen more than once but under ten times. The V gene is TRBV18, the J gene TRBJ1-1, with 8 positions matching TRBD1. The junction had 17 bases not matched to a gene; V was cut back by 3 bases and J by 5 bases. Germline CDR1 and CDR2: KGHSH and LQKENI. CDR3 length: 18 amino acids. CDR3 sequence: CASSPVRTGKFGETEAFF. Here the CDR3 DNA reads TGTGCCAGCTCACCCGTTCGGACAGGGAAGTTTGGAGAGACTGAAGCTTTCTTT.

This clonotype was seen at least ten times. The chain uses TRBV19 and TRBJ1-1, with a possible D match to TRBD1 (5 bases). The CDR3 length is 15 residues. V was cut by 4 bases and J by 2 bases, with 14 bases left in between. Germline CDR1 and CDR2: LNHDA and SQIVND (reference sequence). CDR3 coding DNA: TGTGCCAGTAGTACCCTCGACAGCCCAAACACTGAAGCTTTCTTT. Protein product: CASSTLDSPNTEAFF.

This clonotype was counted a few times. The chain couples TRBV9 to TRBJ1-2; D unclear. The germline V gene has CDR1 SGDLS and CDR2 YYNGEE. This CDR3 region has 13 residues. Deletions cut 2 bases from V and 7 bases from J, with 12 bases between. The CDR3 nucleotides are TGTGCCAGCAGCGTGACGGGCTCTTTTGGCTACACCTTC. This translates into CASSVTGSFGYTF.

The chain is built from TRBV6-1 and TRBJ2-1; D ambiguous. V lost 6 bases, J lost 7 bases, and 10 bases lay in between. The CDR3 runs to 12 residues. CDR1 MNHNS and CDR2 SASEGT come from the germline V gene. As DNA, the CDR3 is TGTGCCAGCAGGGATTTGACGAATGAGCAGTTCTTC. Translation gives CASRDLTNEQFF.

V gene TRBV20-1 combines with J gene TRBJ1-5; no firm D call. The CDR3 spans 14 residues. CDR1 and CDR2 from the germline V gene are DFQATT and SNEGSKA (reference sequence). Trimming left V 6 bases short and J 3 bases short, with 15 bases between. CDR3 region: CSARREGINQPQHF. The CDR3 DNA follows: TGCAGTGCACGGCGGGAGGGAATCAATCAGCCCCAGCATTTT.

This clonotype occurred many times. The J gene is TRBJ2-1, the V gene TRBV12-3 or TRBV12-4, with 10 nucleotides matching TRBD2. J gave up 6 bases and V 6 bases, and 2 bases lay outside the gene matches. The CDR3 covers 13 residues. Here the CDR3 DNA reads TGTGCCAGCAGACTAGCGGGGCCCAATGAGCAGTTCTTC. Amino acid sequence: CASRLAGPNEQFF.

Many counts were recorded for this clonotype. This chain uses TRBV9 with TRBJ2-3; 8 nucleotides match TRBD1. CDR1 and CDR2 (germline): SGDLS, YYNGEE. With V trimmed by 3 bases and J by 6 bases, 6 bases remained unmatched. The CDR3 length is 14 residues. The CDR3 nucleotides read TGTGCCAGCAGCGCGGCGGGACAGGTTGATACGCAGTATTTT. Protein sequence: CASSAAGQVDTQYF. The full variable domain, completed using reference TRBV9 and TRBJ2-3, is DSGVTQTPKHLITATGQRVTLRCSPRSGDLSVYWYQQSLDQGLQFLIQYYNGEERAKGNILERFSAQQFPDLHSELNLSSLELGDSALYFCASSAAGQVDTQYFGPGTRLTVL.

This clonotype was recorded many times. V and J are TRBV19 and TRBJ1-1; 10 nucleotides align to TRBD1. The CDR3 runs to 14 residues. The germline V gene encodes CDR1 LNHDA and CDR2 SQIVND (reference sequence). J gave up 4 bases and V 3 bases, and 2 bases lay outside the gene matches. The CDR3 here is CASSMTGGRTEAFF. The CDR3 bases are TGTGCCAGTAGTATGACAGGGGGCCGCACTGAAGCTTTCTTT.

Many counts were recorded for this clonotype. The chain carries TRBV6-1 and TRBJ2-5, with D tentatively TRBD2 (5 bases). The germline CDR1 and CDR2 sequences are MNHNS and SASEGT. Trimming stripped 3 bases from V and 2 bases from J, with 16 bases between. The CDR3 spans 16 residues. DNA of the CDR3: TGTGCCAGCAGTGATTTGGGGAGAACAAAGCAAGAGACCCAGTACTTC. Its translation: CASSDLGRTKQETQYF.

The CDR3 region is CASSITGQAEAFF. DNA for the CDR3: TGTGCCAGTAGTATAACAGGGCAGGCTGAAGCTTTCTTT. The rearrangement uses TRBV19 and TRBJ1-1; perhaps TRBD1 as D (6 bases). The CDR3 has 13 residues. Germline V gives CDR1 LNHDA, CDR2 SQIVND (reference sequence). Between the trimmed V and J ends, which lost 2 bases and 6 bases, there was a span of 10 bases.

The chain employs TRBV4-1 and TRBJ1-6, with unresolved D. Germline lookup yields CDR1 MGHRA and CDR2 YSYEKL. The V and J ends lost 2 bases and 4 bases respectively, with 9 bases between them. The CDR3 covers 15 residues. The CDR3 DNA reads as TGCGCCAGCAGCCAACAAAGCGGGTATAATTCACCCCTCCACTTT. This gives the protein CASSQQSGYNSPLHF.

CDR3 in amino acids: CASSLLANTPQETQYF. The CDR3 DNA reads as TGTGCCAGCAGTTTACTAGCAAATACTCCACAAGAGACCCAGTACTTC. This chain uses TRBV27 with TRBJ2-5, with D possibly matching TRBD2 (5 bases). The CDR3 is made up of 16 amino acids. Germline values: CDR1 MNHEY, CDR2 SMNVEV (reference sequence). Trimming stripped 2 bases from V and 2 bases from J, with 15 bases between.

This clonotype came up many times. The chain links TRBV2 to TRBJ2-1; D possibly corresponds to TRBD2 (5 bases). The CDR3 is 14 residues long. V lost 10 bases and J lost 2, with 15 bases in between. Germline V gene data show CDR1 as SNHLY and CDR2 as FYNNEI. The DNA of the CDR3 is TGTGCCACCACTAAAGCCGGGGCCTACAATGAGCAGTTCTTC. Protein sequence: CATTKAGAYNEQFF.

This clonotype occurred many times. The chain uses TRBV7-9 and TRBJ2-1, with a weak D call TRBD1 (5 bases). This CDR3 comprises 14 residues. V lost 5 bases, J lost 8 bases, and 16 bases lay in between. The germline CDR1 and CDR2 sequences are SEHNR and FQNEAQ (reference sequence). Here the CDR3 DNA reads TGTGCCAGCAGCCACCGATCAGGGTGGGATGAGCAGTTCTTC. Amino acid sequence: CASSHRSGWDEQFF.

At least ten counts were recorded for this clonotype. The CDR3 reads CASSRTRNEQFF. The CDR3 DNA reads as TGTGCCAGCAGCCGGACTAGGAATGAGCAGTTCTTC. The J gene is TRBJ2-1, the V gene TRBV28; the match to TRBD2 covers 7 bases. The CDR3 has 12 residues. The V and J ends lost 6 bases and 7 bases, in that order; junction bases with no gene match: 3. Germline V lookup: CDR1 MDHEN, CDR2 SYDVKM.

This chain connects TRBV9 to TRBJ1-1; TRBD1 agrees at 10 bases. The germline CDR1 and CDR2 sequences are SGDLS and YYNGEE. CDR3 length equals 17 residues. After removal of 3 bases from V and 5 bases from J, the junction contained 13 bases not matched to a gene. The CDR3 DNA follows: TGTGCCAGCAGCGCAGCGGGACAGGGGCCTCTGGGGACTGAAGCTTTCTTT. Translation: CASSAAGQGPLGTEAFF.

The sample holds many counts of this clonotype. The V gene is TRBV18, the J gene TRBJ1-1; 8 bases line up with TRBD1. Unmatched junction bases numbered 3, after V lost 8 bases and J lost 1 base. This CDR3 contains 13 residues. The germline gives CDR1 KGHSH, CDR2 LQKENI. The CDR3 sequence: CASAQGANTEAFF. The CDR3 DNA reads as TGTGCCAGCGCCCAGGGGGCGAACACTGAAGCTTTCTTT.